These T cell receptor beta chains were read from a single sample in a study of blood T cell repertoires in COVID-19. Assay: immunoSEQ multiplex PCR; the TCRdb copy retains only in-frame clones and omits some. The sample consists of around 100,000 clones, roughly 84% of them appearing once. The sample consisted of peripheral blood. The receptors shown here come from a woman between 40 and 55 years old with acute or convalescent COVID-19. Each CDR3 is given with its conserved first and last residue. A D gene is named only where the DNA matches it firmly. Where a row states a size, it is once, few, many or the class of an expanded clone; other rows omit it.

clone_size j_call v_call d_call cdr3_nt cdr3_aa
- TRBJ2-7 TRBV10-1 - TGCGCCAGCAGCCCAAACAGGGTGTCCTACGAGCAGTACTTC CASSPNRVSYEQYF
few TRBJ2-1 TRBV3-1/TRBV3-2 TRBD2 TGTGCCTGTAAGCGGGGAGCATCCTACAATGAGCAGTTCTTC CACKRGASYNEQFF
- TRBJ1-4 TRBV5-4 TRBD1 TGTGCCAGCAGCTTGGGCAGGGGGACTGAAAAACTGTTTTTT CASSLGRGTEKLFF
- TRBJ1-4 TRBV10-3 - TGTGCCATCAGTGAGTCGGGAAGGGAGAATGAAAAACTGTTTTTT CAISESGRENEKLFF
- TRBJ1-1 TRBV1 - TGCACCAGCAGCCTTACGGACAGGGACGCTGAAGCTTTCTTT CTSSLTDRDAEAFF
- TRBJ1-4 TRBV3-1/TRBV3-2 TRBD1 TGTGCCAGCAGCCAACGAACAGGGGAGAGGAATGAAAAACTGTTTTTT CASSQRTGERNEKLFF
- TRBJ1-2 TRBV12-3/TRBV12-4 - TGTGCCAGCAGTTTGCGGAGCTATGGCTACACCTTC CASSLRSYGYTF
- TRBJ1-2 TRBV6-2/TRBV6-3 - TGTGCCAGCAGTTGGAGAGGGGGTAAAGGCTACACCTTC CASSWRGGKGYTF
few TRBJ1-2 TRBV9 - TGTGCCAGCAGCGTAGTCTCCTATGGCTACACCTTC CASSVVSYGYTF
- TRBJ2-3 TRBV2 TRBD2 TGTGCCAGCAGTGGTGGGACTAGCAGACATTTT CASSGGTSRHF
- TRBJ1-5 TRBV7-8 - TGTGCCAGCAGCGGAGAATTCCGGCCCCAGCATTTT CASSGEFRPQHF
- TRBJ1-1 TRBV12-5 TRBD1 TGTGCTAGTGGCAAGGGACAGTTCATGAACACTGAAGCTTTCTTT CASGKGQFMNTEAFF
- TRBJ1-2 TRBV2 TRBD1 TGTGCCAGCAGCGTTGGACAGGGGAGCTATGGCTACACCTTC CASSVGQGSYGYTF
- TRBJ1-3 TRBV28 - TGTGCCAGCAGTTTAATCCCCTTGGGGCGATACTCTGGAAACACCATATATTTT CASSLIPLGRYSGNTIYF
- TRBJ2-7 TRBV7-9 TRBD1 TGTGCCAGCAGCTTAGAGGGACAGGGTATCTACGAGCAGTACTTC CASSLEGQGIYEQYF
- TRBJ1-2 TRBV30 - TGTGCCTGGAGTCATGCACAGGGCTATGGCTACACCTTC CAWSHAQGYGYTF
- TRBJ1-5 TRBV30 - TGTGCCTGGAGTGGGGGGGTGGGGAATCAGCCCCAGCATTTT CAWSGGVGNQPQHF
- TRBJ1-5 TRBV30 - TGTGCCTGGAGTGTTGGGAGACGCAATCAGCCCCAGCATTTT CAWSVGRRNQPQHF